This T cell receptor beta chain was sequenced in a study of vaccination effects on CD4 cells after COVID-19. Using viral peptide pools, the ViraFEST assay grew out antigen-specific CD4+ T cells prior to sequencing. Following an approximately 9-day culture, CD4+ T cells were purified. Subjects were given two BNT162b2 or mRNA-1273 vaccine doses. Every well housed two million PBMC, which grew in culture alongside about 9 IU/ml IL-2 and 10 ug/ml peptides. Using immunoSEQ multiplex PCR, the repertoire was profiled, and TCRdb retains in-frame clones only, with some absent. The sample consists of approximately 61,000 clones, around 78% of them appearing once. V was shortened by 9 bases and J by 4 bases, with 19 bases between the two germline ends. CDR3 size: 15 residues. Germline loops: CDR1 SNHLY, CDR2 FYNNEI. On this clone: What it binds is unknown.

The chain recombines TRBV2 with TRBJ1-3, with D possibly TRBD1 on 5 matching bases. The sample in question was CD4+ T cells from PBMCs cultured with HCoV-229E spike peptides, obtained after COVID-19 vaccination. The receptor's source is a human donor who received a COVID-19 vaccine. The CDR3 DNA reads TGTGCCAGTATTGGGGACTCGGGTGCCGGAAACACCATATATTTT. This sequence encodes CASIGDSGAGNTIYF.